This T cell receptor beta chain was recovered during a study of T-cell memory formation after mild COVID-19. In the study overall: The study found TCR clusters largely donor specific. Study observations and caveats: Mostly located in CM and EM were contracting CD4+ clones, with contracting CD8+ clones located in EMRA. The pre-infection memory compartment contained some responding clones, suggesting cross-reactive memory joined.

TCRalpha and TCRbeta libraries used 5'RACE with constant-segment primers and UMIs. Using its own MiXCR run on the 5' RACE reads, TCRdb lists one record per CDR3 protein. The sample yields a few hundred thousand distinct CDR3 sequences, over 25% seen once. As concerns this clonotype: What it binds is unknown.

V was cut by 4 bases and J by 2 bases, with 15 bases left in between. Germline values: CDR1 SGHTA, CDR2 FQGNSA. This CDR3 comprises 15 residues. The V call is TRBV7-2, the J call TRBJ2-7; D unresolved. Sequenced input: PBMCs or a T cell subset sorted from them (not recorded which). The receptor was derived from an adult woman who had mild COVID-19 (a few samples of this study predate the infection). Cell type and time point are not known. This CDR3 reads CASSSSYVSTYEQYF. CDR3 nucleotides: TGTGCCAGCAGCTCCTCGTATGTATCAACCTACGAGCAGTACTTC.